This T cell receptor beta chain was identified during a study of vaccination and CD4 T cells after COVID-19. The wider study: Every participant had a vaccine, which was either BNT162b2 or mRNA-1273, given in two doses. Overlapping spike peptides of SARS-CoV-2, HCoV-NL63, HCoV-OC43 and HCoV-229E stimulated the cells. Study-wide points: For convalescent patients, 304 of the 307 vaccine-specific clones analyzed were classified as spike mono-reactive.

The junction had 3 bases not matched to a gene; V was cut back by 5 bases and J by 0 bases. Germline V CDR1 and CDR2: SEHNR, FQNEAQ (reference sequence). The CDR3 has 14 amino acids. Stated time point: late sampling 161 to 241 days after vaccination in a few convalescent patients. Regarding treatment: roughly 11-day PBMC culture with coronavirus spike peptide pools or control peptides (ViraFEST assay). Cultured CD4+ T cell DNA was sequenced using the Oncomine TCR Beta short-read assay. TCRdb re-derived calls from the PCR reads in MiXCR, one entry per CDR3 protein. The sample contains roughly 19,000 distinct CDR3 sequences, around 40% of which appear only once. Concerning this clonotype itself: Its antigen is undetermined.

The source is a human donor who had recovered from COVID-19. The sequencing used CD4+ T cells from blood, cultured in vitro, collected about 7 months after SARS-CoV-2 vaccination. The rearrangement joins TRBV7-9 to TRBJ1-1, with 7 bases lining up with TRBD1. This CDR3 is CASSPGTVNTEAFF. The CDR3 DNA is TGTGCCAGCAGCCCCGGGACAGTGAACACTGAAGCTTTCTTT. Full variable domain (rest looked up from reference TRBV7-9 and TRBJ1-1): DTGVSQNPRHKITKRGQNVTFRCDPISEHNRLYWYRQTLGQGPEFLTYFQNEAQLEKSRLLSDRFSAERPKGSFSTLEIQRTEQGDSAMYLCASSPGTVNTEAFFGQGTRLTVV.